Each of the 5 T cell receptor beta chains below was sequenced from the same sample in a study of shared clonotypes between healthy human individuals. TCRdb's table, derived via immunoSEQ multiplex PCR, lists solely in-frame clones and lacks some. The sample includes 500,000 to 550,000 clones, 95% to 97% of them seen just once. The sample was naive CD4+ T cells sorted from blood. Subset noted: CD45RA+ positively selected. All receptors derive from a young woman in good health.

This rearrangement joins TRBV28 to TRBJ1-5; D gene unclear. This CDR3 has 12 amino acids. Germline CDR1 MDHEN, CDR2 SYDVKM. The V and J ends lost 7 bases and 0 bases respectively, with 4 bases between them. The CDR3 loop is CASTHSNQPQHF. Written as DNA, the CDR3 is TGTGCCAGCACTCATAGCAATCAGCCCCAGCATTTT.

The chain links TRBV6-6 to TRBJ2-1, with D possibly being TRBD2 (5 bases). Trimming pared 0 bases from V and 9 bases from J, leaving 18 bases between. This CDR3 spans 16 amino acids. From germline, CDR1 is MNHNY and CDR2 SVGAGI (reference sequence). DNA for the CDR3: TGTGCCAGCAGTTACTCCTGGGAGAGGTCTGGTACTGAGCAGTTCTTC. Residues: CASSYSWERSGTEQFF.

As to this clone: A junction end diverges from the germline sequence, so it may reflect a read error. The rearrangement links TRBV7-3 to TRBJ2-2, with D hard to call. Germline V gives CDR1 SGHTA, CDR2 FQGTGA. The CDR3 loop spans 13 amino acids. The CDR3 DNA reads TGTGCCAGCAGCGTAACCGATGGTGGGGAGCTGTTTTTT. Amino acid sequence: CASSVTDGGELFF. Complete variable domain (other parts from reference TRBV7-3 and TRBJ2-2): GAGVSQTPSNKVTEKGKYVELRCDPISGHTALYWYRQSLGQGPEFLIYFQGTGAADDSGLPNDRFFAVRPEGSVSTLKIQRTERGDSAVYLCASSVTDGGELFFGEGSRLTVL.

This chain links TRBV2 with TRBJ2-2, with no clear D. The CDR3 is 14 amino acids. Trimming shortened V by 7 bases and J by 6 bases, and 15 bases separated the two germline ends. CDR1 SNHLY and CDR2 FYNNEI come from the germline V gene. Written as DNA, the CDR3 is TGTGCCAGCAAACCAGGTTCTCCGGCCGGGGAGCTGTTTTTT. The encoded protein is CASKPGSPAGELFF. Based on the CDR3 plus reference TRBV2 and TRBJ2-2, the full variable domain is EPEVTQTPSHQVTQMGQEVILRCVPISNHLYFYWYRQILGQKVEFLVSFYNNEISEKSEIFDDQFSVERPDGSNFTLKIRSTKLEDSAMYFCASKPGSPAGELFFGEGSRLTVL.

The DNA of the CDR3 is TGTGCCAGCAGTGAAGATAGATCGGAGAGGGATACGCAGTATTTT. Translating gives CASSEDRSERDTQYF. The genes are TRBV2 and TRBJ2-3; no reliable D call. The CDR3 spans 15 residues. Trimming stripped 1 base from V and 6 bases from J, with 14 bases between. Germline V gene data show CDR1 as SNHLY and CDR2 as FYNNEI.